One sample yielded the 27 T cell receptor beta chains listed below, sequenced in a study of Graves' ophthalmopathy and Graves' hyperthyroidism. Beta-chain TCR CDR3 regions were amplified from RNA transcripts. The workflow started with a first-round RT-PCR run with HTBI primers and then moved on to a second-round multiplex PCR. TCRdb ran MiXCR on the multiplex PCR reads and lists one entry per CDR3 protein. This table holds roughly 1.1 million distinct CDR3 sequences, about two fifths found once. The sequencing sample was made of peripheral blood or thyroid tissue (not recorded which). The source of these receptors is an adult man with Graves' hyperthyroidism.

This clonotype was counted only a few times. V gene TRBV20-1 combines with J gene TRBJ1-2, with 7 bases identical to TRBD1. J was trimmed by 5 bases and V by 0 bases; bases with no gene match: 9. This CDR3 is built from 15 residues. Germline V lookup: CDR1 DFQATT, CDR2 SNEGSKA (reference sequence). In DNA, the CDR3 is TGCAGTGCTAGAGATCCGACAGGGACGTTATATGGCTACACCTTC. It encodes CSARDPTGTLYGYTF.

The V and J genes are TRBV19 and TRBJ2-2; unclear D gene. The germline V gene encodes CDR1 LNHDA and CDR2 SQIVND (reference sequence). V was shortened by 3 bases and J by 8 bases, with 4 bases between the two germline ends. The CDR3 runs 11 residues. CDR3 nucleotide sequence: TGTGCCAGTAGTATCATAGGGGAGCTGTTTTTT. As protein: CASSIIGELFF. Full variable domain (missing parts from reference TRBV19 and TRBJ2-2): DGGITQSPKYLFRKEGQNVTLSCEQNLNHDAMYWYRQDPGQGLRLIYYSQIVNDFQKGDIAEGYSVSREKKESFPLTVTSAQKNPTAFYLCASSIIGELFFGEGSRLTVL.

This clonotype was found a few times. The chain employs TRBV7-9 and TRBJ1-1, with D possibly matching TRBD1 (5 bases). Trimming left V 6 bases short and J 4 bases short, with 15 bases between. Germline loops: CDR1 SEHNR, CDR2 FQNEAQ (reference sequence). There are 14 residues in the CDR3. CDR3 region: CASSLTWTSTEAFF. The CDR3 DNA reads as TGTGCCAGCAGTTTAACGTGGACAAGCACTGAAGCTTTCTTT.

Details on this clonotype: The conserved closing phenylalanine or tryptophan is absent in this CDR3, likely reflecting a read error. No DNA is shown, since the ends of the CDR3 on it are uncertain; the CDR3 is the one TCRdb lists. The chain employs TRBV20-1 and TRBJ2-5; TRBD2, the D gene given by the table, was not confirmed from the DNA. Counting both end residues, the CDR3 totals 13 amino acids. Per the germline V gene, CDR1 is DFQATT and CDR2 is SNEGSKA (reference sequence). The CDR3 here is CSARGWLVAGGSY.

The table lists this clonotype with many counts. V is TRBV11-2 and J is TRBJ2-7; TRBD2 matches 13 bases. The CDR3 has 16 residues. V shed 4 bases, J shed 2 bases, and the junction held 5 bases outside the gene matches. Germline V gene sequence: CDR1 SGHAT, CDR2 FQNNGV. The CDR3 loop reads CASSSWTSGGTYEQYF. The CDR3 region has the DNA TGTGCCAGCAGCTCCTGGACTAGCGGGGGCACCTACGAGCAGTACTTC.

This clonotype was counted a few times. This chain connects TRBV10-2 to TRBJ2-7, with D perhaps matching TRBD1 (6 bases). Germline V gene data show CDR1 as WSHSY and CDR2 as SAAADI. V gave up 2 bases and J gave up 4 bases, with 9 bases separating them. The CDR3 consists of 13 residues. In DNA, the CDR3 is TGCGCCAGCAGTGAGAGGCAGGGGTACGAGCAGTACTTC. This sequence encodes CASSERQGYEQYF.

CDR3 nucleotides: TGTGCCAGCAGCTCTCGAGGGGGAATCATGAACACTGAAGCTTTCTTT. Protein product: CASSSRGGIMNTEAFF. This chain uses TRBV14 with TRBJ1-1; D might be TRBD1 (6 bases). This CDR3 comprises 16 residues. Trimming cost V 5 bases and J 0 bases, with 16 bases left between them. CDR1 is SGHDN, CDR2 FVKESK, per germline.

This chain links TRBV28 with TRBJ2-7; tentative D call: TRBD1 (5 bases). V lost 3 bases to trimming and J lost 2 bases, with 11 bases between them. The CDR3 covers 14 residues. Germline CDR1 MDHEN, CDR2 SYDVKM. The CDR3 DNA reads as TGTGCCAGCAGTTTTAGCAGGGTAACCTACGAGCAGTACTTC. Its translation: CASSFSRVTYEQYF. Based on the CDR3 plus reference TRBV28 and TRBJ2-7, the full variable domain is DVKVTQSSRYLVKRTGEKVFLECVQDMDHENMFWYRQDPGLGLRLIYFSYDVKMKEKGDIPEGYSVSREKKERFSLILESASTNQTSMYLCASSFSRVTYEQYFGPGTRLTVT.

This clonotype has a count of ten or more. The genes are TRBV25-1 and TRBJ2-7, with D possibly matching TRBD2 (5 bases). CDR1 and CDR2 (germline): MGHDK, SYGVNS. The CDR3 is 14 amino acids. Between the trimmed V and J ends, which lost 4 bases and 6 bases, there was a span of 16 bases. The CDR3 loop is CASSASLLASEQYF. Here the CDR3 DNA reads TGTGCCAGCAGTGCTAGTCTTCTAGCTTCCGAGCAGTACTTC.

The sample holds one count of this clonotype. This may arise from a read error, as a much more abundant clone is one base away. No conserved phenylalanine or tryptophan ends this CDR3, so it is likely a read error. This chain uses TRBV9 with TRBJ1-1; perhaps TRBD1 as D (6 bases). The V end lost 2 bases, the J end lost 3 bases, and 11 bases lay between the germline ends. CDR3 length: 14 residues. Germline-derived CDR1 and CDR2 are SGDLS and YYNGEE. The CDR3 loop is CASSVSPGDTEAFL. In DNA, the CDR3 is TGTGCCAGCAGCGTTAGCCCAGGGGACACTGAAGCTTTCCTT.

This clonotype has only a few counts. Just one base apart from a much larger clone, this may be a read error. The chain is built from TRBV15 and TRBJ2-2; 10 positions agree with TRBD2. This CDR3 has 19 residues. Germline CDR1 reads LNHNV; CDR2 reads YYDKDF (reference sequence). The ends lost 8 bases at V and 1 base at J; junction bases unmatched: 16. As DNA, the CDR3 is TGTGCCACCGGAGAGGAGCGGCTAGCGGGAGACCTGAACACCGGGGAGCTGTTTTTT. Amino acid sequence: CATGEERLAGDLNTGELFF.

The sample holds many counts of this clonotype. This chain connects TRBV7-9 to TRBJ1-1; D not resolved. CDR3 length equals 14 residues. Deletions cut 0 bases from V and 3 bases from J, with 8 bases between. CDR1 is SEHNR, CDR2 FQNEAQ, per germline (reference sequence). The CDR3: CASSLATGDTEAFF. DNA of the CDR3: TGTGCCAGCAGCTTAGCGACCGGGGACACTGAAGCTTTCTTT.

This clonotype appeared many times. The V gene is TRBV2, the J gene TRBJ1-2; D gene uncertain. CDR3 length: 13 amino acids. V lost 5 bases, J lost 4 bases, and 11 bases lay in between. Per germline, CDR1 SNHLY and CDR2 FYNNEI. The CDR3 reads CASSQRVSYGYTF. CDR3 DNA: TGTGCCAGCAGTCAGAGGGTCTCCTATGGCTACACCTTC.

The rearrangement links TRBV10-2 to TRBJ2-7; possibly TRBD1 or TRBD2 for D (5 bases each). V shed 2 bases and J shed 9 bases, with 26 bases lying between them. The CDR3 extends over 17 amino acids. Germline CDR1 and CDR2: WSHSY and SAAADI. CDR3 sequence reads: CASSESVFAGTAAVQYF. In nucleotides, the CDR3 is TGCGCCAGCAGTGAGAGCGTTTTTGCCGGGACGGCCGCCGTGCAGTACTTC.

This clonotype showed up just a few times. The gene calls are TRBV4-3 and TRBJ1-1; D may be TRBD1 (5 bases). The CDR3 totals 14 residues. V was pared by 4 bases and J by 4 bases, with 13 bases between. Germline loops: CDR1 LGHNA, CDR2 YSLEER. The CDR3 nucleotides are TGCGCCAGCAGCCCGGGTTCCAGGGCCACTGAAGCTTTCTTT. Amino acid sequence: CASSPGSRATEAFF.

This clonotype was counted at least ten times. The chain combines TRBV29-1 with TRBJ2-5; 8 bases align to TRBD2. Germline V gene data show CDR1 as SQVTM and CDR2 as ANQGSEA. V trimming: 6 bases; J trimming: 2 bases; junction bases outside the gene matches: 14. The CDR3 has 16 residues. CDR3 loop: CSVATPEAGEQETQYF. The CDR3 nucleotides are TGCAGCGTGGCTACACCGGAAGCGGGGGAGCAAGAGACCCAGTACTTC.

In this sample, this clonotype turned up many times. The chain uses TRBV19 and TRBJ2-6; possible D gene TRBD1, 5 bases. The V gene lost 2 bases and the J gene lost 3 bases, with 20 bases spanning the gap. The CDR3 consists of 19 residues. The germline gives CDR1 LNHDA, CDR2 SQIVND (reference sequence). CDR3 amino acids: CASSINIGARKDGANVLTF. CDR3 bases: TGTGCCAGTAGTATAAATATTGGGGCCCGTAAAGATGGGGCCAACGTCCTGACTTTC.

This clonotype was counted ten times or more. The CDR3 DNA sequence: TGCAGCGTTGACGGCCAACGGGAGACCCAGTACTTC. It yields the protein CSVDGQRETQYF. This sequence joins TRBV29-1 and TRBJ2-5; D gene ambiguous. The CDR3 runs 12 residues. Trimming took off 3 bases at V and 5 bases at J, with 10 bases between the two ends. The germline V gene has CDR1 SQVTM and CDR2 ANQGSEA.

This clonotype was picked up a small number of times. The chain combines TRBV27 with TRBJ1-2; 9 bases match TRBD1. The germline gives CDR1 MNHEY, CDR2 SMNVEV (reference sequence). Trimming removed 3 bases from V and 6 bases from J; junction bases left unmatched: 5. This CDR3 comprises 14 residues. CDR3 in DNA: TGTGCCAGCAGTTTTTTGGACAGGGGAGATGGCTACACCTTC. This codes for CASSFLDRGDGYTF.

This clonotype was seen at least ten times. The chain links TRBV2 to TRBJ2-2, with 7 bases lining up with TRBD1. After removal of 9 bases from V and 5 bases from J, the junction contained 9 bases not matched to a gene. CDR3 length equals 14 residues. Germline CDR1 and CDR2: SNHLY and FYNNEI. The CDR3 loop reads CASTGDGKTGELFF. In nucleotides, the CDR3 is TGTGCCAGTACAGGGGACGGGAAGACCGGGGAGCTGTTTTTT. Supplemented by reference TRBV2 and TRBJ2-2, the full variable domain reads EPEVTQTPSHQVTQMGQEVILRCVPISNHLYFYWYRQILGQKVEFLVSFYNNEISEKSEIFDDQFSVERPDGSNFTLKIRSTKLEDSAMYFCASTGDGKTGELFFGEGSRLTVL.

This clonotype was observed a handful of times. The CDR3 sequence is CATSGSRGLAGHTGELFF. DNA of the CDR3: TGTGCCACCTCCGGGAGTCGGGGACTAGCGGGGCACACCGGGGAGCTGTTTTTT. The chain carries TRBV24-1 and TRBJ2-2, with 13 bases that match TRBD2. Per the germline V gene, CDR1 is KGHDR and CDR2 is SFDVKD. With V trimmed by 9 bases and J by 3 bases, 12 bases remained unmatched. The CDR3 totals 18 residues.

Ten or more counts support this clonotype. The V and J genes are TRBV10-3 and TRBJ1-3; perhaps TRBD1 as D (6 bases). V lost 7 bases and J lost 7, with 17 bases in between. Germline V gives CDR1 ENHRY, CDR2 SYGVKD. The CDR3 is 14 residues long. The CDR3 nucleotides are TGTGCCATCAATCCCAACACGGGGGCGAACACCATATATTTT. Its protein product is CAINPNTGANTIYF.

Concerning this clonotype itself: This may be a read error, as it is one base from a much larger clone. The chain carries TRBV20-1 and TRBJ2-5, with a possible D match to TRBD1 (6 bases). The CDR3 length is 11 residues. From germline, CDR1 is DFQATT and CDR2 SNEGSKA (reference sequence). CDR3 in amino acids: CSARGGLQASF. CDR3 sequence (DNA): TGCAGTGCTAGAGGGGGGCTTCAGGCGTCCTTC.

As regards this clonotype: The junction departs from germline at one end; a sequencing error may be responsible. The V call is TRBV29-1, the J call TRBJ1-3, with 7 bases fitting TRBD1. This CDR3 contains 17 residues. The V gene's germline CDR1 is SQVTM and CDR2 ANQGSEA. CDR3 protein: CSVLGHRQGFSGNTIHF. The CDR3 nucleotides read TGCAGCGTTTTAGGCCATCGACAGGGTTTTTCTGGAAACACCATACATTTT.

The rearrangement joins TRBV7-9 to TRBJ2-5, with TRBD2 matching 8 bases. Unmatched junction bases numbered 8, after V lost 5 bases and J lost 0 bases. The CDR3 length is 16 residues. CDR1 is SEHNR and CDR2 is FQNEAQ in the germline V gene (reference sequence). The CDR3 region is CASSVTGLEYQETQYF. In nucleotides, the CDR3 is TGTGCCAGCAGCGTTACGGGACTAGAGTACCAAGAGACCCAGTACTTC.

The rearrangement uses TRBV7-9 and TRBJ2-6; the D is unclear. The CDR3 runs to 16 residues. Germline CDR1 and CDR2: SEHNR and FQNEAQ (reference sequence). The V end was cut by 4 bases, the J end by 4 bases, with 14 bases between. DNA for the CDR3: TGTGCCAGCAGCTCCGACACCGGGCGGGGGGCCAACGTCCTGACTTTC. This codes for CASSSDTGRGANVLTF.

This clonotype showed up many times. The CDR3: CSVREQALSGANVLTF. For the CDR3, the DNA is TGCAGCGTTAGGGAACAGGCCCTCTCTGGGGCCAACGTCCTGACTTTC. The V gene is TRBV29-1, the J gene TRBJ2-6; D perhaps matches TRBD1 (5 bases). Germline CDR1 and CDR2: SQVTM and ANQGSEA. The CDR3 loop spans 16 amino acids. Trimming shortened V by 5 bases and J by 0 bases, and 14 bases separated the two germline ends.